This T cell receptor beta chain was recorded in a study of neoadjuvant anti-PD-1 for oral cavity cancer. Time point meaning: after neoadjuvant nivolumab, at surgical resection. Some clones are missing from TCRdb's copy, which holds only in-frame ones; the method was immunoSEQ multiplex PCR. The sample lists 8,000 to 10,000 clones; 70% were seen once. Points from the study as a whole: Treg/Th17 ratio rose with pretreatment blood and fell with post-treatment tumor TCRbeta clonality.

The germline V gene encodes CDR1 LGHNT and CDR2 FRNRAP. The CDR3 length is 14 residues. V gave up 0 bases and J gave up 4 bases; unmatched junction bases: 2. Details on this clone: The antigen remains undetermined.

This material consisted of PBMCs, taken after nivolumab (anti-PD-1) treatment. The TCR was taken from a person aged 35 to 85 with oral cavity squamous cell carcinoma. The chain joins TRBV12-5 to TRBJ1-1, with 7 bases aligning to TRBD1. In DNA form, the CDR3 reads TGTGCTAGTGGTTTGGTCGCAGGGGGCACTGAAGCTTTCTTT. This sequence encodes CASGLVAGGTEAFF.